This TCR beta chain originates from a study of technical replicates of blood from a handful of donors. The V gene's germline CDR1 is MNHEY and CDR2 SMNVEV (reference sequence). The CDR3 is 14 residues long. V trimming: 6 bases; J trimming: 2 bases; junction bases outside the gene matches: 2. Method: immunoSEQ multiplex PCR; TCRdb's copy keeps in-frame clones and lacks some. The repertoire holds under 75,000 clones, with around 92% as singletons. Sequencing used PBMCs. The V call is TRBV27, the J call TRBJ2-7, with 12 bases fitting TRBD1. The sequence derives from a human donor in good health. Some clones in this sample may be carry-over from other donors' samples. Here the CDR3 DNA reads TGTGCCAGCAGGGGACAGGGGGCCCCCTACGAGCAGTACTTC. This codes for CASRGQGAPYEQYF.